These 21 T cell receptor beta chains came from one sample sequenced in a study of regulatory T cells in long-lasting Graves disease. Relying on iRepertoire HTBI primers and Arm-PCR of CDR3 regions, the team built TCR beta libraries. TCRdb ran MiXCR on the multiplex PCR reads and lists one entry per CDR3 protein. The sample contains 400,000 to 650,000 distinct CDR3 sequences, about 15% of which appear only once. As for time point: newly diagnosed GD, antithyroid drugs for less than 3 months. PBMC-extracted RNA yielded the TCR library. This sample was also put to use in a study of T cells in Graves' hyperthyroidism and ophthalmopathy.

Sequenced material: peripheral blood mononuclear cells (PBMCs), taken at new diagnosis, from a patient treated with antithyroid drugs. These receptors originate from a woman aged 35-65 years with Graves disease.

This clonotype was recorded at least ten times. The chain carries TRBV2 and TRBJ1-4, with TRBD1 identical over 10 bases. Germline lookup yields CDR1 SNHLY and CDR2 FYNNEI. V gave up 0 bases and J gave up 13 bases; unmatched junction bases: 5. This CDR3 is 14 amino acids long. CDR3 in amino acids: CASSEAPDRGRLFF. CDR3 DNA sequence: TGTGCCAGCAGTGAAGCTCCAGACAGGGGGCGACTGTTTTTT.

The chain links TRBV27 to TRBJ2-7, with 12 bases fitting TRBD1. The CDR3 covers 17 residues. The V segment lost 0 bases and the J segment 4 bases; nucleotides outside the gene matches: 7. CDR1 and CDR2 from the germline V gene are MNHEY and SMNVEV (reference sequence). The CDR3 sequence is CASSLSYPGQGAYEQYF. In nucleotides, the CDR3 is TGTGCCAGCAGTTTATCGTACCCGGGACAGGGGGCGTACGAGCAGTACTTC.

This clonotype was found many times. V usage is TRBV20-1 and J usage is TRBJ2-7, with TRBD1 as a possible D gene (5 bases). Germline assignment: CDR1 DFQATT and CDR2 SNEGSKA (reference sequence). The ends were cut back, 3 bases at V and 4 bases at J, with 13 bases in the middle. The CDR3 is 13 residues long. CDR3: CSASLAGRYEQYF. CDR3 DNA sequence: TGCAGTGCTAGTTTGGCAGGGCGGTACGAGCAGTACTTC.

Concerning this clonotype: A much larger clone is a single base away; this may be a read error. V gene TRBV6-1 combines with J gene TRBJ1-2, with D maybe TRBD1 (6 bases). CDR3 size: 13 residues. CDR1 MNHNS and CDR2 SASEGT come from the germline V gene. CDR3 region: CVSRPDSNYGYTF. The CDR3 nucleotides read TGTGTCAGCAGACCGGACAGCAACTATGGCTACACCTTC.

The CDR3 nucleotides read TGTGCCAGCAGCTTCGGGTACGACCTGAACACTGAAGCTTTCTTT. It specifies CASSFGYDLNTEAFF. The rearrangement links TRBV11-2 to TRBJ1-1; no clear D. Trimming took off 3 bases at V and 0 bases at J, with 11 bases between the two ends. The CDR3 extends over 15 amino acids. CDR1 and CDR2 from the germline V gene are SGHAT and FQNNGV. The full variable domain, its missing parts supplied by reference TRBV11-2 and TRBJ1-1, is EAGVAQSPRYKIIEKRQSVAFWCNPISGHATLYWYQQILGQGPKLLIQFQNNGVVDDSQLPKDRFSAERLKGVDSTLKIQPAKLEDSAVYLCASSFGYDLNTEAFFGQGTRLTVV.

This clonotype was seen ten or more times. CDR3 sequence (DNA): TGCAGTGCTAGAGATCAGGCAAGGGGTCCTGAAGCTTTCTTT. Amino acid sequence: CSARDQARGPEAFF. The chain links TRBV20-1 to TRBJ1-1; weak D call: TRBD1 (5 bases). In germline, CDR1 is DFQATT, CDR2 SNEGSKA (reference sequence). The CDR3 spans 14 residues. Trimming removed 0 bases from V and 6 bases from J, with 14 bases in between.

The sample holds many counts of this clonotype. This rearrangement joins TRBV11-3 to TRBJ1-1; a weak D match, TRBD1 (6 bases). The V gene lost 4 bases and the J gene lost 1 base, with 19 bases spanning the gap. The germline CDR1 and CDR2 sequences are SGHNT and YENEEA. The CDR3 covers 17 residues. The CDR3 DNA reads TGTGCCAGCAGCTCAGGGGCAGGACAAGGTCAGAACACTGAAGCTTTCTTT. It is translated as CASSSGAGQGQNTEAFF.

This clonotype was counted many times. The chain employs TRBV11-2 and TRBJ2-2; the match to TRBD2 covers 10 bases. CDR1 and CDR2 from the germline V gene are SGHAT and FQNNGV. This CDR3 is built from 18 residues. V lost 1 base, J lost 0 bases, and 5 bases stayed unmatched. The DNA for the CDR3 is TGTGCCAGCAGCTTAGGTCTAGCGGGGGCCGCGAACACCGGGGAGCTGTTTTTT. Translation: CASSLGLAGAANTGELFF.

This clonotype showed up many times. This chain connects TRBV24-1 to TRBJ2-1, with D hard to call. Germline lookup yields CDR1 KGHDR and CDR2 SFDVKD. The CDR3 is 12 residues long. V was pared by 4 bases and J by 10 bases, with 10 bases between. The CDR3 nucleotides read TGTGCCACCAGTGACAGTTCAAGGGAGCAGTTCTTC. Amino acids: CATSDSSREQFF.

This clonotype was seen ten or more times. V usage is TRBV12-3 or TRBV12-4 and J usage is TRBJ2-7, with D possibly being TRBD1 or TRBD2 (7 bases each). Between the trimmed V and J ends, which lost 6 bases and 1 base, there was a span of 13 bases. The CDR3 covers 14 residues. The DNA of the CDR3 is TGTGCCAGCAGCCAGGGGGAGGGATCCTACGAGCAGTACTTC. It codes for CASSQGEGSYEQYF.

This clonotype was observed many times. The chain employs TRBV5-6 and TRBJ1-1; possibly TRBD1 for D (5 bases). V lost 0 bases and J lost 5, with 14 bases in between. This CDR3 contains 15 residues. CDR1 SGHDT and CDR2 YYEEEE come from the germline V gene. Written as DNA, the CDR3 is TGTGCCAGCAGCTTGGAGGGCAGGGTGGCTACTGAAGCTTTCTTT. Amino acids: CASSLEGRVATEAFF.

This clonotype was seen a few times. This rearrangement joins TRBV13 to TRBJ2-1; 7 nucleotides align to TRBD2. There are 17 residues in the CDR3. Per germline, CDR1 PRHDT and CDR2 FYEKMQ (reference sequence). The V gene end was trimmed by 5 bases and the J gene end by 1 base; junction bases not matched to a gene: 11. The CDR3 region is CASSVLNGGKSYNEQFF. CDR3 DNA sequence: TGTGCCAGCAGCGTACTCAACGGGGGGAAATCCTACAATGAGCAGTTCTTC.

This clonotype has a count of ten or more. The chain links TRBV12-3 or TRBV12-4 to TRBJ1-4; D unresolved. The CDR3 is 14 amino acids. V lost 6 bases, J lost 10 bases, and 18 bases lay in between. CDR3 bases: TGTGCCAGCAGACCAACAGCGCCCGGCGTAAAACTGTTTTTT. It codes for CASRPTAPGVKLFF.

This clonotype was detected only a few times. The chain links TRBV6-2 or TRBV6-3 to TRBJ1-2; D is unresolved. V lost 5 bases to trimming and J lost 2 bases, with 6 bases between them. This CDR3 is 12 amino acids long. In germline, CDR1 is MNHEY, CDR2 SVGEGT. Written as DNA, the CDR3 is TGTGCCAGCAGTACACAAAACTATGGCTACACCTTC. Its translation: CASSTQNYGYTF.

This clonotype has at least ten counts. The chain joins TRBV12-3 or TRBV12-4 to TRBJ2-7; D is ambiguous. V lost 1 base, J lost 6 bases, and 10 bases lay in between. This CDR3 comprises 13 residues. CDR3 DNA: TGTGCCAGCAGTTTAGTCCCCTGGGGCGAGCAGTACTTC. Translating gives CASSLVPWGEQYF.

This clonotype was observed a handful of times. This chain uses TRBV9 with TRBJ1-4; possible D gene TRBD1, 6 bases. V was cut by 2 bases and J by 7 bases, with 18 bases left in between. Germline loops: CDR1 SGDLS, CDR2 YYNGEE. The CDR3 is 16 residues long. CDR3 bases: TGTGCCAGCAGCGTCTCCCTCCCAGGGGCAGGTGAAAAACTGTTTTTT. Translated: CASSVSLPGAGEKLFF.

Ten or more counts support this clonotype. J is TRBJ1-3 and V is TRBV2; 7 nucleotides align to TRBD1. Germline CDR1 and CDR2: SNHLY and FYNNEI. This CDR3 has 13 residues. J lost 6 bases, V lost 7 bases, and 6 bases had no gene match. The CDR3 DNA reads TGTGCCAGCACGGGACAGCTGGAAAACACCATATATTTT. Protein: CASTGQLENTIYF.

This clonotype was observed many times. Sequence at one end of the junction differs from germline and may be a read error. This chain connects TRBV5-1 to TRBJ2-3; 13 nucleotides line up with TRBD2. This CDR3 contains 14 residues. Germline-derived CDR1 and CDR2 are SGHRS and YFSETQ. CDR3 protein: CASGLAGGTDTQYF. DNA for the CDR3: TGTGCCAGCGGACTAGCGGGGGGCACAGATACGCAGTATTTT.

In this sample, this clonotype turned up a few times. This sequence joins TRBV4-1 and TRBJ1-1; 7 bases line up with TRBD1. The length of the CDR3 is 11 residues. V shed 10 bases, J shed 5 bases, and the junction held 4 bases outside the gene matches. CDR1 MGHRA and CDR2 YSYEKL come from the germline V gene. The CDR3 coding sequence is TGCGCCATTGCCAGGGGGACTGAAGCTTTCTTT. Its translation is CAIARGTEAFF.

This clonotype was seen a few times. The gene calls are TRBV7-9 and TRBJ2-1; 7 bases are shared with TRBD1. J gave up 9 bases and V 10 bases, and 9 bases lay outside the gene matches. The germline V gene encodes CDR1 SEHNR and CDR2 FQNEAQ (reference sequence). CDR3 length: 12 amino acids. CDR3 DNA sequence: TGTGCCACCGACAGGGCCTCGGGTGAGCAGTTCTTC. It specifies CATDRASGEQFF.

For this clonotype: Since a much larger clone is just one base distant, this may be a read error. The chain combines TRBV7-2 with TRBJ2-3; D remains ambiguous. V lost 5 bases to trimming and J lost 4 bases, with 16 bases between them. The germline CDR1 and CDR2 sequences are SGHTA and FQGNSA. This CDR3 spans 15 amino acids. The CDR3 sequence: CASSVLGAAADTQYF. CDR3 DNA sequence: TGTGCCAGCAGCGTTCTAGGCGCTGCCGCAGATACGCAGTATTTT.